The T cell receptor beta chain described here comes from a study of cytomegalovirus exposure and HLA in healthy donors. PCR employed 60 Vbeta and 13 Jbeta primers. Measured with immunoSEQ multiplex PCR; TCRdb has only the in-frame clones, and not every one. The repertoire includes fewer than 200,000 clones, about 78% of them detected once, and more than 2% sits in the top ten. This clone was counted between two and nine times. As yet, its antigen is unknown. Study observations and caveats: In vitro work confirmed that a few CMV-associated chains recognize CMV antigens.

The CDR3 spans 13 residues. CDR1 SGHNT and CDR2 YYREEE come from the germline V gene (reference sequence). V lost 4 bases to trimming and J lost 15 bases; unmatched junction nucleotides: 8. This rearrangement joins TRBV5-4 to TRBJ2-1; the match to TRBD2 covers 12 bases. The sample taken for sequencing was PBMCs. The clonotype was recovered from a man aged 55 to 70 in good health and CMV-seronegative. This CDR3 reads CASSVPGLAGMFF. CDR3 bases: TGTGCCAGCAGCGTGCCGGGACTAGCGGGTATGTTCTTC.